This T cell receptor (beta chain) came from a study of PD-L1 blockade in urothelial cancer. Enrolled patients showed locally advanced or metastatic urothelial carcinoma. TCRdb keeps only in-frame clones here, not all; method: immunoSEQ multiplex PCR. The sample carries 50,000 to 60,000 clones, roughly 84% recorded once. This CDR3 spans 15 amino acids. V was pared by 4 bases and J by 0 bases, with 11 bases between. This receptor was identified in a man between 45 and 60 years old with urothelial cancer. This sample comprised PBMCs, obtained around atezolizumab (anti-PD-L1) treatment. This sequence joins TRBV23-1 and TRBJ2-3, with D maybe TRBD1 (5 bases). TRBV23-1 is identified as an open reading frame with a role that is uncertain. In nucleotides, the CDR3 is TGCGCCAGCAGTCGTCTGCACAGGAGCACAGATACGCAGTATTTT. The encoded protein is CASSRLHRSTDTQYF.